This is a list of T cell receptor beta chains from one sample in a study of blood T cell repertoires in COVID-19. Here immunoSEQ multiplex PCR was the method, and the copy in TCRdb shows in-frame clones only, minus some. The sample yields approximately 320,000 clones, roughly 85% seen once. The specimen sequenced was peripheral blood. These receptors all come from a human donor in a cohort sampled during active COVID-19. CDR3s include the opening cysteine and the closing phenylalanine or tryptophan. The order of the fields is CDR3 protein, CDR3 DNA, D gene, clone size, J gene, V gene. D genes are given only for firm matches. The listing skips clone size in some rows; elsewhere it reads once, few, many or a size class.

CDR3 protein: CASSPDQGGQPQHF; CDR3 DNA: TGTGCCAGTAGTCCCGACCAGGGAGGTCAGCCCCAGCATTTT; D gene: NA; clone size: NA; J gene: TRBJ1-5; V gene: TRBV19
CDR3 protein: CASSQPRDRGYGYTF; CDR3 DNA: TGTGCCAGTTCCCAGCCCAGGGACAGGGGATATGGCTACACCTTC; D gene: TRBD1; clone size: few; J gene: TRBJ1-2; V gene: TRBV19
CDR3 protein: CASSQNEDNEQFF; CDR3 DNA: TGTGCCAGCAGCCAAAATGAGGACAATGAGCAGTTCTTC; D gene: NA; clone size: NA; J gene: TRBJ2-1; V gene: TRBV4-2
CDR3 protein: CASSQVDRSYGYTF; CDR3 DNA: TGCGCCAGCAGCCAAGTTGACAGAAGCTATGGCTACACCTTC; D gene: NA; clone size: few; J gene: TRBJ1-2; V gene: TRBV4-1
CDR3 protein: CASSIGAGARNTEAFF; CDR3 DNA: TGTGCCAGTAGTATTGGGGCAGGGGCCCGGAACACTGAAGCTTTCTTT; D gene: NA; clone size: NA; J gene: TRBJ1-1; V gene: TRBV19
CDR3 protein: CASSFRQGLMAYGYTF; CDR3 DNA: TGTGCCAGCAGTTTCAGACAGGGGTTGATGGCCTATGGCTACACCTTC; D gene: TRBD1; clone size: once; J gene: TRBJ1-2; V gene: TRBV6-5
CDR3 protein: CASSPTEVNEQFF; CDR3 DNA: TGTGCCAGCAGTCCGACAGAGGTCAATGAGCAGTTCTTC; D gene: NA; clone size: NA; J gene: TRBJ2-1; V gene: TRBV12-3/TRBV12-4
CDR3 protein: CSASWASGELANTGELFF; CDR3 DNA: TGCAGTGCTAGTTGGGCTAGCGGGGAACTCGCGAACACCGGGGAGCTGTTTTTT; D gene: TRBD2; clone size: NA; J gene: TRBJ2-2; V gene: TRBV20-1
CDR3 protein: CASSLGDRENSPLHF; CDR3 DNA: TGTGCCAGCAGCTTAGGAGACAGGGAGAATTCACCCCTCCACTTT; D gene: TRBD1; clone size: once; J gene: TRBJ1-6; V gene: TRBV7-3
CDR3 protein: CASSLAGHSTDTQYF; CDR3 DNA: TGCGCCAGCAGCTTGGCGGGTCATAGCACAGATACGCAGTATTTT; D gene: NA; clone size: NA; J gene: TRBJ2-3; V gene: TRBV5-1
CDR3 protein: CASSIQGSALFNQPQHF; CDR3 DNA: TGTGCCAGTAGTATTCAGGGATCCGCCCTTTTCAATCAGCCCCAGCATTTT; D gene: NA; clone size: NA; J gene: TRBJ1-5; V gene: TRBV19
CDR3 protein: CAGPGGGGYEQYF; CDR3 DNA: TGTGCCGGACCTGGCGGGGGGGGCTACGAGCAGTACTTC; D gene: TRBD2; clone size: NA; J gene: TRBJ2-7; V gene: TRBV12-3/TRBV12-4
CDR3 protein: CASSLDSGGNTEAFF; CDR3 DNA: TGCGCCAGCAGCTTGGATTCAGGGGGAAACACTGAAGCTTTCTTT; D gene: TRBD1; clone size: once; J gene: TRBJ1-1; V gene: TRBV5-1
CDR3 protein: CATSRGGSGGQETQYF; CDR3 DNA: TGTGCCACCAGCAGAGGAGGTAGCGGGGGGCAAGAGACCCAGTACTTC; D gene: TRBD2; clone size: NA; J gene: TRBJ2-5; V gene: TRBV15
CDR3 protein: CAISEEDRVIYGYTF; CDR3 DNA: TGTGCCATCAGTGAAGAAGACAGGGTTATCTATGGCTACACCTTC; D gene: TRBD1; clone size: NA; J gene: TRBJ1-2; V gene: TRBV10-3
CDR3 protein: CASSESGRYQPQHF; CDR3 DNA: TGTGCCAGCAGTGAAAGTGGCAGGTATCAGCCCCAGCATTTT; D gene: NA; clone size: once; J gene: TRBJ1-5; V gene: TRBV6-1
CDR3 protein: CASSRGLAGNTDTQYF; CDR3 DNA: TGTGCCAGCAGCCGAGGACTAGCGGGGAACACAGATACGCAGTATTTT; D gene: TRBD2; clone size: NA; J gene: TRBJ2-3; V gene: TRBV7-9
CDR3 protein: CASSENSGVTLRELFF; CDR3 DNA: TGTGCCAGCAGTGAAAATAGCGGGGTCACGCTCAGGGAGCTGTTTTTT; D gene: TRBD2; clone size: NA; J gene: TRBJ2-2; V gene: TRBV27
CDR3 protein: CASSINQPQHF; CDR3 DNA: TGTGCCAGCAGCATAAATCAGCCCCAGCATTTT; D gene: NA; clone size: NA; J gene: TRBJ1-5; V gene: TRBV5-5
CDR3 protein: CASSQTGHGNTIYF; CDR3 DNA: TGTGCCAGCAGCCAGACAGGGCACGGAAACACCATATATTTT; D gene: TRBD1; clone size: NA; J gene: TRBJ1-3; V gene: TRBV6-5
CDR3 protein: CASSSTSGPSYEQYF; CDR3 DNA: TGTGCCAGCAGCTCGACTAGCGGGCCCTCCTACGAGCAGTACTTC; D gene: TRBD2; clone size: NA; J gene: TRBJ2-7; V gene: TRBV5-4
CDR3 protein: CASSIGGRSFSGNTIYF; CDR3 DNA: TGTGCCAGTAGTATAGGTGGCAGATCATTCTCTGGAAACACCATATATTTT; D gene: NA; clone size: NA; J gene: TRBJ1-3; V gene: TRBV19
CDR3 protein: CATTHQDRGNTEAFF; CDR3 DNA: TGTGCCACAACTCATCAGGACAGGGGCAACACTGAAGCTTTCTTT; D gene: TRBD1; clone size: NA; J gene: TRBJ1-1; V gene: TRBV10-3
CDR3 protein: CASSQDQQVVDGYTF; CDR3 DNA: TGTGCCAGCAGCCAAGACCAACAGGTGGTGGATGGCTACACCTTC; D gene: NA; clone size: NA; J gene: TRBJ1-2; V gene: TRBV4-2
CDR3 protein: CASSAYTTGELFF; CDR3 DNA: TGTGCCAGTAGTGCTTACACCACCGGGGAGCTGTTTTTT; D gene: NA; clone size: NA; J gene: TRBJ2-2; V gene: TRBV19
CDR3 protein: CASRQGGIYGYTF; CDR3 DNA: TGTGCCAGCAGGCAGGGGGGAATCTATGGCTACACCTTC; D gene: TRBD1; clone size: NA; J gene: TRBJ1-2; V gene: TRBV28
CDR3 protein: CASRIRGATNEKLFF; CDR3 DNA: TGTGCCAGCAGGATCCGGGGAGCAACTAATGAAAAACTGTTTTTT; D gene: NA; clone size: NA; J gene: TRBJ1-4; V gene: TRBV6-5
CDR3 protein: CATPQGKEETQYF; CDR3 DNA: TGTGCCACCCCCCAGGGGAAAGAAGAGACCCAGTACTTC; D gene: NA; clone size: NA; J gene: TRBJ2-5; V gene: TRBV24-1
CDR3 protein: CASSLRGVTIIYGYTF; CDR3 DNA: TGTGCCAGCAGTTTACGGGGGGTCACAATAATCTATGGCTACACCTTC; D gene: NA; clone size: NA; J gene: TRBJ1-2; V gene: TRBV6-6
CDR3 protein: CASSSGAVGDTQYF; CDR3 DNA: TGTGCCAGCAGTAGCGGGGCCGTGGGAGATACGCAGTATTTT; D gene: TRBD2; clone size: NA; J gene: TRBJ2-3; V gene: TRBV2
CDR3 protein: CASSYQTGPYEQYF; CDR3 DNA: TGTGCCAGCAGTTACCAGACAGGGCCCTACGAGCAGTACTTC; D gene: TRBD1; clone size: once; J gene: TRBJ2-7; V gene: TRBV6-5
CDR3 protein: CSVVGAGDSQPQHF; CDR3 DNA: TGCAGCGTGGTGGGGGCGGGAGATAGTCAGCCCCAGCATTTT; D gene: NA; clone size: NA; J gene: TRBJ1-5; V gene: TRBV29-1
CDR3 protein: CSVERVGVTEAFF; CDR3 DNA: TGCAGCGTTGAAAGGGTCGGGGTCACTGAAGCTTTCTTT; D gene: NA; clone size: once; J gene: TRBJ1-1; V gene: TRBV29-1
CDR3 protein: CASSSQRGGSYEQYF; CDR3 DNA: TGTGCCAGCAGCTCCCAGCGGGGGGGGTCCTACGAGCAGTACTTC; D gene: TRBD2; clone size: NA; J gene: TRBJ2-7; V gene: TRBV7-2
CDR3 protein: CAWSVWQGEKPQHF; CDR3 DNA: TGTGCCTGGAGTGTATGGCAGGGGGAAAAGCCCCAGCATTTT; D gene: TRBD1; clone size: NA; J gene: TRBJ1-5; V gene: TRBV30
CDR3 protein: CSPGNGYTF; CDR3 DNA: TGCAGTCCAGGGAATGGCTACACCTTC; D gene: NA; clone size: NA; J gene: TRBJ1-2; V gene: TRBV20-1
CDR3 protein: CASYGQAAVEAFF; CDR3 DNA: TGTGCCAGCTATGGACAGGCGGCTGTTGAAGCTTTCTTT; D gene: TRBD1; clone size: NA; J gene: TRBJ1-1; V gene: TRBV2
CDR3 protein: CASSDISSYEQYF; CDR3 DNA: TGTGCCAGCAGCGACATATCCTCCTACGAGCAGTACTTC; D gene: NA; clone size: NA; J gene: TRBJ2-7; V gene: TRBV7-9
CDR3 protein: CATRNGAEGTDTQYF; CDR3 DNA: TGTGCCACCCGAAATGGGGCAGAAGGCACAGATACGCAGTATTTT; D gene: NA; clone size: NA; J gene: TRBJ2-3; V gene: TRBV10-3
CDR3 protein: CASRPGQGGEQYF; CDR3 DNA: TGCGCCAGCAGGCCGGGACAGGGCGGCGAGCAGTACTTC; D gene: TRBD1; clone size: NA; J gene: TRBJ2-7; V gene: TRBV10-2
CDR3 protein: CASGGGTKLPQHF; CDR3 DNA: TGTGCTAGTGGTGGAGGGACGAAGCTGCCCCAGCATTTT; D gene: NA; clone size: NA; J gene: TRBJ1-5; V gene: TRBV12-5
CDR3 protein: CSVGTGESYGYTF; CDR3 DNA: TGCAGCGTTGGGACAGGGGAAAGCTATGGCTACACCTTC; D gene: TRBD1; clone size: NA; J gene: TRBJ1-2; V gene: TRBV29-1
CDR3 protein: CASSEDGRGSPLHF; CDR3 DNA: TGTGCCAGCAGTGAAGACGGTCGAGGTTCACCCCTCCACTTT; D gene: NA; clone size: NA; J gene: TRBJ1-6; V gene: TRBV6-1
CDR3 protein: CASSLPRGLNQPQHF; CDR3 DNA: TGTGCCAGCAGTTTGCCAAGGGGCCTAAATCAGCCCCAGCATTTT; D gene: NA; clone size: NA; J gene: TRBJ1-5; V gene: TRBV28
CDR3 protein: CASSTGNTGELFF; CDR3 DNA: TGTGCCAGCAGCACTGGGAACACCGGGGAGCTGTTTTTT; D gene: NA; clone size: NA; J gene: TRBJ2-2; V gene: TRBV7-3
CDR3 protein: CASREGLAGANEQFF; CDR3 DNA: TGTGCCAGCAGGGAGGGACTAGCGGGGGCCAATGAGCAGTTCTTC; D gene: TRBD2; clone size: NA; J gene: TRBJ2-1; V gene: TRBV27
CDR3 protein: CASSPEGAGGRTGELFF; CDR3 DNA: TGTGCCAGCAGCCCCGAAGGAGCGGGGGGGCGCACCGGGGAGCTGTTTTTT; D gene: TRBD2; clone size: NA; J gene: TRBJ2-2; V gene: TRBV9
CDR3 protein: CASSEETGAYKNIQYF; CDR3 DNA: TGTGCCAGCAGTGAAGAGACAGGGGCCTACAAAAACATTCAGTACTTC; D gene: TRBD1; clone size: NA; J gene: TRBJ2-4; V gene: TRBV6-1
CDR3 protein: CASSREIGQDTDTQYF; CDR3 DNA: TGTGCCAGCAGCCGGGAAATTGGACAGGACACAGATACGCAGTATTTT; D gene: TRBD1; clone size: NA; J gene: TRBJ2-3; V gene: TRBV14
CDR3 protein: CASSGGLLYNEQFF; CDR3 DNA: TGTGCCAGCAGCGGAGGACTGCTCTACAATGAGCAGTTCTTC; D gene: NA; clone size: NA; J gene: TRBJ2-1; V gene: TRBV9
CDR3 protein: CASSLFTAGLNPEAFF; CDR3 DNA: TGTGCCAGCAGCTTGTTTACCGCTGGCTTGAACCCTGAAGCTTTCTTT; D gene: NA; clone size: NA; J gene: TRBJ1-1; V gene: TRBV5-4
CDR3 protein: CASSPPAGKETQYF; CDR3 DNA: TGTGCCAGCTCACCACCGGCAGGGAAAGAGACCCAGTACTTC; D gene: NA; clone size: NA; J gene: TRBJ2-5; V gene: TRBV18
CDR3 protein: CASSLRGGLSREQFF; CDR3 DNA: TGTGCCAGCAGTCTTCGGGGGGGCCTCTCGAGGGAGCAGTTCTTC; D gene: TRBD2; clone size: NA; J gene: TRBJ2-1; V gene: TRBV6-2/TRBV6-3
CDR3 protein: CASSLVLAGGEQYF; CDR3 DNA: TGCGCCAGCAGCTTAGTTCTAGCGGGGGGCGAGCAGTACTTC; D gene: TRBD2; clone size: NA; J gene: TRBJ2-7; V gene: TRBV5-1
CDR3 protein: CASSLSGLTTGNEQFF; CDR3 DNA: TGTGCCAGCAGCTTAAGTGGTCTAACTACGGGCAATGAGCAGTTCTTC; D gene: NA; clone size: many; J gene: TRBJ2-1; V gene: TRBV7-3